This entry describes one TCR beta chain. Antigen unknown. The use of a sample-barcoded 5' primer and a J-beta primer mix characterized a second PCR of 7 to 11 cycles. Every molecule of cDNA carried a tag from a template-switch adaptor with 12 random nucleotides. Each single sample gave us at least 3 million CDR3-containing paired-end reads. TCRdb redid the calling of the 5' RACE reads with MiXCR, one entry per CDR3 protein. This table holds about 800,000 distinct CDR3 sequences, nearly 60% found once. The data belong to a study of blood T cells in healthy people across ages. The CDR3 runs to 15 residues. Trimming cost V 8 bases and J 3 bases, with 18 bases left between them. The study, taken as a whole, reports: There were more naive CD4+ cells and higher diversity in long-lived donors than in aged donors.

The chain combines TRBV12-3 or TRBV12-4 with TRBJ2-3; no firm D call. The sequencing sample was made of blood. This receptor was obtained from a man aged 30 to 39 in good health. CDR3 sequence reads: CASYHRSGPTDTQYF. The CDR3 nucleotides are TGTGCCAGCTACCACAGATCGGGCCCTACAGATACGCAGTATTTT.